This entry concerns a single TCR beta chain. The source of the sample is a study of shared clonotypes between healthy human individuals. Profiling relied on immunoSEQ multiplex PCR, and the TCRdb table lists in-frame clones only, not all of them. Of roughly 1,500,000 clones detected, about 98% appear once; the ten largest clones hold roughly 0.4%. Subsets obtained from CD4+ cells comprised CD45RA+ naive and CD45RA-negative memory cells. Sequenced input: naive CD4+ T cells sorted from blood. Subset: CD45RA+ positively selected. This sequence originates from a young man in good health.

The chain's CDR3 is CASSLGQESYEQYF. The DNA of the CDR3 is TGTGCCAGCAGCTTAGGACAGGAGTCCTACGAGCAGTACTTC. This chain uses TRBV7-8 with TRBJ2-7, with D tentatively TRBD1 (6 bases). The V end lost 1 base, the J end lost 1 base, and 8 bases lay between the germline ends. The CDR3 spans 14 residues. Germline CDR1 reads SGHVS; CDR2 reads FQNEAQ.